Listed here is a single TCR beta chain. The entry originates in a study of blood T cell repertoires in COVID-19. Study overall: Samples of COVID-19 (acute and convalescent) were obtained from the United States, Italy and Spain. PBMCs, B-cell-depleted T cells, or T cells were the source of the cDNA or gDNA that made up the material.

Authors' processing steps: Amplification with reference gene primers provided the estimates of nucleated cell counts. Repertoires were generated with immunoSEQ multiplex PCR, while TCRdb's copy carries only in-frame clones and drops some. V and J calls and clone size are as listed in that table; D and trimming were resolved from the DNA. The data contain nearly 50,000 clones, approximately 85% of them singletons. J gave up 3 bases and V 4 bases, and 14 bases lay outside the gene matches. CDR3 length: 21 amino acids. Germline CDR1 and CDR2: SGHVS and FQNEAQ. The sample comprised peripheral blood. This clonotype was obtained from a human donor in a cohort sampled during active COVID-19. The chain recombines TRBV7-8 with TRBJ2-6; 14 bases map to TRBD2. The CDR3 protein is CASSSIRLAGGPSGGANVLTF. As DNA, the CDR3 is TGTGCCAGCAGCTCGATAAGACTAGCGGGAGGGCCCTCGGGTGGGGCCAACGTCCTGACTTTC.